The clone carrying this TCR beta chain was detected only a few times. Antigen unknown. Both TRBC1 and TRBC2 were covered by a beta constant-region primer of two equimolar oligonucleotides. MiXCR was run by TCRdb on the UMI-ligation and nested PCR reads, yielding one entry per CDR3 protein. The sample consists of roughly 40,000 distinct CDR3 sequences, 10% to 15% of them appearing once. CMV status came from CD4+ IFNgamma after overnight CMV lysate stimulation. Germline CDR1 SGHNT, CDR2 YENEEA. CDR3 length equals 15 residues. With V trimmed by 5 bases and J by 5 bases, 8 bases remained unmatched. The sample originates from a study of naive and memory T cell subsets. Whole-study findings and limits: Over 90% of naive TCR sequences appeared only once, unlike memory subsets. A clonotype means one alpha or beta sequence, not an alpha/beta pair.

The clonotype originates from a human donor in good health. Sequences were obtained from effector memory CD4+ T cells from blood. The sample's subset: effector memory, CD45RA- CD27-. This chain connects TRBV11-3 to TRBJ2-1; 8 nucleotides align to TRBD2. CDR3 residues: CASSQAGVTNNEQFF. The CDR3 DNA reads TGTGCCAGCAGCCAAGCGGGGGTAACCAACAATGAGCAGTTCTTC.